This entry lists 32 T cell receptor beta chains sequenced from one sample in a study of T cells expressing NK-cell markers. Reprocessing the 5' RACE reads, TCRdb reports a single entry for every CDR3 protein and omits DNA. This repertoire comprises about 550,000 distinct CDR3 sequences; its ten largest clones make up 3.5% to 4.5%. Material for sequencing was blood T cells: a sorted CD56 or NKG2C T cell subset, CD4+ or CD8+ T cells, or bulk PBMC T cells (not recorded which). All receptors derive from a man aged 18 to 30 in good health.

This chain connects TRBV9 to TRBJ2-2; no DNA is available, so the TRBD2 call from TCRdb remains unchecked. CDR1 SGDLS and CDR2 YYNGEE come from the germline V gene. This CDR3 is built from 16 residues. The CDR3 loop is CASSVGTSGFTGELFF.

V is TRBV7-2 and J is TRBJ2-7; lacking DNA, the TRBD1 call made by TCRdb goes unchecked. CDR3 length: 15 amino acids. Germline V CDR1 and CDR2: SGHTA, FQGNSA. This CDR3 reads CASSLVFPGGGEQYF.

The CDR3 region is CASSPFMAGSPDTQYF. The chain carries TRBV12-3 or TRBV12-4 and TRBJ2-3; the TRBD1 assignment by TCRdb is unverifiable without DNA. The CDR3 totals 16 residues.

The chain has TRBV19 and TRBJ2-1. The germline V gene has CDR1 LNHDA and CDR2 SQIVND (reference sequence). This CDR3 is built from 14 residues. The CDR3 is CASSMDLPYNEQFF.

The chain has TRBV20-1 and TRBJ2-1; the D call of TRBD1 rests on TCRdb alone, since no DNA is present to check it. The CDR3 spans 15 residues. Germline V lookup: CDR1 DFQATT, CDR2 SNEGSKA (reference sequence). The CDR3 region is CSARDSLAQGNEQFF.

The chain combines TRBV10-3 with TRBJ2-5; TCRdb lists TRBD1, though no DNA is available to test this call. CDR3 length equals 13 residues. Germline values: CDR1 ENHRY, CDR2 SYGVKD. The chain's CDR3 is CAISGRSAETQYF.

The chain employs TRBV24-1 and TRBJ1-2; TCRdb lists TRBD1, though no DNA is available to test this call. The CDR3 loop spans 15 amino acids. CDR1 is KGHDR and CDR2 is SFDVKD in the germline V gene. CDR3 loop: CATSDSTGNNYGYTF.

This chain links TRBV5-1 with TRBJ2-2; TCRdb indicates TRBD1, and absent DNA this call remains unverified. Germline CDR1 is SGHRS and CDR2 is YFSETQ. The CDR3 covers 16 residues. The CDR3 loop is CASSSAAPANTGELFF.

The chain recombines TRBV7-9 with TRBJ2-1; TCRdb proposes TRBD2, but this gene call is untestable without DNA. Germline loops: CDR1 SEHNR, CDR2 FQNEAQ (reference sequence). The CDR3 consists of 15 residues. The CDR3 spells CASSFLAGGNNEQFF.

The V call is TRBV9, the J call TRBJ2-2; there is no DNA to check the TCRdb D call of TRBD2. The V gene's germline CDR1 is SGDLS and CDR2 YYNGEE. This CDR3 spans 15 amino acids. The CDR3 reads CASSSRTTNTGELFF.

The CDR3: CASSLSGSARELFF. This rearrangement joins TRBV12-3 or TRBV12-4 to TRBJ2-2. The CDR3 is 14 residues long.

The V call is TRBV2, the J call TRBJ2-3. CDR1 is SNHLY, CDR2 FYNNEI, per germline. CDR3 length: 11 residues. The CDR3 reads CASTQEDTQYF.

CDR3 loop: CASSEEGRGRDTQYF. This sequence joins TRBV10-2 and TRBJ2-3; TCRdb gives TRBD1 as the D gene, but with no DNA this cannot be confirmed. CDR3 length: 15 amino acids. CDR1 and CDR2 (germline): WSHSY, SAAADI.

The V gene is TRBV12-3 or TRBV12-4, the J gene TRBJ2-7; TCRdb picks TRBD2, but there is no DNA to check that call. This CDR3 region has 13 residues. The CDR3 here is CASRSTSSYEQYF.

The chain links TRBV6-1 to TRBJ2-3; TCRdb picks TRBD2, but there is no DNA to check that call. The CDR3 runs to 16 residues. Germline V gene sequence: CDR1 MNHNS, CDR2 SASEGT. The CDR3 here is CASSEESGLAGDTQYF.

The V call is TRBV2, the J call TRBJ1-3. Germline V gene sequence: CDR1 SNHLY, CDR2 FYNNEI. This CDR3 region has 15 residues. The CDR3 sequence: CASSDTGIAGNTIYF.

The V gene is TRBV6-2 or TRBV6-3, the J gene TRBJ1-1; TCRdb's D call of TRBD1 is untestable without DNA. CDR1 and CDR2 from the germline V gene are MNHEY and SVGEGT. The CDR3 has 14 residues. CDR3: CASTKPTVNTEAFF.

V is TRBV11-3 and J is TRBJ2-5; TCRdb's D call, TRBD1, is unchecked because there is no DNA. Germline V gene lookup returns CDR1 SGHNT and CDR2 YENEEA. The CDR3 totals 16 residues. CDR3 protein: CASSSLWDRDQETQYF. The full variable domain, in which reference TRBV11-3 and TRBJ2-5 provide the parts outside the CDR3, is EAGVVQSPRYKIIEKKQPVAFWCNPISGHNTLYWYLQNLGQGPELLIRYENEEAVDDSQLPKDRFSAERLKGVDSTLKIQPAELGDSAVYLCASSSLWDRDQETQYFGPGTRLLVL.

This chain joins TRBV9 and TRBJ2-5; no DNA is available, so the TRBD2 call from TCRdb remains unchecked. CDR3 length equals 17 residues. Per the germline V gene, CDR1 is SGDLS and CDR2 is YYNGEE. The CDR3 sequence is CASSVATSGGYQETQYF. Using reference TRBV9 and TRBJ2-5 for the parts outside the CDR3, the full variable domain is DSGVTQTPKHLITATGQRVTLRCSPRSGDLSVYWYQQSLDQGLQFLIQYYNGEERAKGNILERFSAQQFPDLHSELNLSSLELGDSALYFCASSVATSGGYQETQYFGPGTRLLVL.

The genes are TRBV7-6 and TRBJ1-6; TCRdb returns TRBD1, unconfirmable since there is no DNA. Germline V lookup: CDR1 SGHVS, CDR2 FNYEAQ. This CDR3 region has 16 residues. CDR3 sequence reads: CASSSVGAGGLSPLHF.

This sequence joins TRBV11-3 and TRBJ2-1; with no DNA, the TCRdb D assignment of TRBD2 cannot be verified. Looked up from germline, CDR1 is SGHNT and CDR2 is YENEEA. The length of the CDR3 is 17 residues. CDR3 residues: CASSPRLLAGAGNEQFF.

J is TRBJ2-7 and V is TRBV20-1; TCRdb's assignment of TRBD1 cannot be checked, as there is no DNA. CDR1 and CDR2 (germline): DFQATT, SNEGSKA (reference sequence). This CDR3 contains 16 residues. CDR3 residues: CSARVPGTNVFYEQYF.

The chain joins TRBV7-6 to TRBJ2-3; as DNA is missing, the TRBD1 call by TCRdb cannot be tested. Germline loops: CDR1 SGHVS, CDR2 FNYEAQ. This CDR3 comprises 16 residues. CDR3 amino acids: CASSVPGQGITDTQYF.

The gene calls are TRBV6-5 and TRBJ2-3; lacking DNA, the TRBD2 call made by TCRdb goes unchecked. The V gene's germline CDR1 is MNHEY and CDR2 SVGAGI. The CDR3 length is 18 residues. CDR3 protein: CASSSPSGLAGATDTQYF.

The chain combines TRBV29-1 with TRBJ2-1; the D call from TCRdb, TRBD2, cannot be confirmed without DNA. CDR3 length equals 14 residues. Germline V gives CDR1 SQVTM, CDR2 ANQGSEA. The CDR3 region is CSVGGHGSYNEQFF.

This chain joins TRBV4-1 and TRBJ2-5. CDR1 and CDR2 (germline): MGHRA, YSYEKL. The CDR3 runs to 13 residues. CDR3 in amino acids: CASSQHAPETQYF.

The chain recombines TRBV20-1 with TRBJ2-4; with no DNA, the TCRdb D assignment of TRBD1 cannot be verified. Germline V gene sequence: CDR1 DFQATT, CDR2 SNEGSKA (reference sequence). The CDR3 length is 13 residues. The CDR3 protein is CSASRRGAGIQYF.

This chain joins TRBV20-1 and TRBJ2-1. This CDR3 is 15 amino acids long. The germline V gene has CDR1 DFQATT and CDR2 SNEGSKA (reference sequence). CDR3 amino acids: CSARDRRGAYNEQFF.

The chain uses TRBV4-3 and TRBJ1-2. Germline CDR1 is LGHNA and CDR2 is YSLEER. The CDR3 spans 13 residues. This CDR3 is CASSLRAHRGYTF.

The chain carries TRBV18 and TRBJ1-4; the TRBD1 assignment by TCRdb is unverifiable without DNA. This CDR3 region has 16 residues. Germline V gene data show CDR1 as KGHSH and CDR2 as LQKENI. The chain's CDR3 is CASSPKAARDNEKLFF.

The chain carries TRBV3-1 and TRBJ2-2; the D call of TRBD1 rests on TCRdb alone, since no DNA is present to check it. The germline V gene has CDR1 LGHDT and CDR2 YNNKEL (reference sequence). The CDR3 totals 17 residues. CDR3: CASSQLPSGEGAGELFF.

This chain connects TRBV12-3 or TRBV12-4 to TRBJ1-1; TCRdb lists TRBD1, though no DNA is available to test this call. This CDR3 has 13 amino acids. The CDR3 reads CASSKGHYTEAFF.